This TCR beta chain was sequenced for a study of regulatory T cells in long-lasting Graves disease. The TCR beta library used iRepertoire HTBI primers with Arm-PCR amplification of CDR3. Each CDR3 protein is one row after TCRdb ran MiXCR on the multiplex PCR reads. The table has some 230,000 distinct CDR3 sequences, approximately 20% seen once. The time point: newly diagnosed GD, antithyroid drugs for less than 3 months. Generation of the TCR library employed RNA extracted from PBMCs. Patients with Graves' disease were diagnosed by American Thyroid Association guidelines. Patients all came to the study from an endocrinology department in Xi'an, China. With EDTA tubes as the receptacles, 7.5 to 10 milliliters of peripheral blood were drawn. In regard to this clonotype: Its cognate antigen is unknown.

Study results and limitations: There were preferences for TRBV28, TRBJ1-2 and TRBJ2-5 in persistent disease.

Germline CDR1 SNHLY, CDR2 FYNNEI. The CDR3 covers 17 residues. V dropped 6 bases and J dropped 7 bases, with 28 bases sitting between them. The clonotype was recovered from a female donor with Graves disease. The chain combines TRBV2 with TRBJ2-7, with no clear D. The sample was peripheral blood mononuclear cells (PBMCs), taken at new diagnosis, from a patient treated with antithyroid drugs. The CDR3 DNA reads TGTGCCAGCAGGGAGAGGTTGTCTACCTCCCCTTTTGTGGAGCAGTACTTC. Its translation is CASRERLSTSPFVEQYF.